One sample yielded the 17 T cell receptor beta chains listed below, sequenced in a study of CD8 T cells in ankylosing spondylitis. TCRdb redid the calling of the 5' RACE reads with MiXCR, one entry per CDR3 protein. The sample yields approximately 250,000 distinct CDR3 sequences, about 10% seen once. The sample comprised blood, either unsorted or a sorted T cell fraction (not recorded which). All receptors come from a male donor with ankylosing spondylitis or in good health (not recorded which).

The sample holds many counts of this clonotype. The rearrangement links TRBV5-1 to TRBJ1-5; a possible D gene is TRBD1 (6 bases). In germline, CDR1 is SGHRS, CDR2 YFSETQ. Trimming stripped 1 base from V and 4 bases from J, with 36 bases between. The CDR3 covers 23 residues. The CDR3 coding sequence is TGCGCCAGCAGCTTGTTCCGAGGCTATCCGGGACACCCTCTGGGGATAGGGAATCAGCCCCAGCATTTT. Residues: CASSLFRGYPGHPLGIGNQPQHF.

There are many counts of this clonotype. The CDR3 protein is CASSQEGRGTWSTDTQYF. The CDR3 region has the DNA TGCGCCAGCAGCCAAGAAGGGAGGGGGACGTGGAGCACAGATACGCAGTATTTT. The chain is built from TRBV4-1 and TRBJ2-3; weak D call: TRBD2 (7 bases). Looked up from germline, CDR1 is MGHRA and CDR2 is YSYEKL. Trimming removed 0 bases at V and 0 bases at J, with 16 bases between. The CDR3 totals 18 residues.

This chain's CDR3 is CASRLDRDGTGELFF. The CDR3 DNA is TGCGCCAGCAGGCTGGACAGGGACGGCACCGGGGAGCTGTTTTTT. The chain recombines TRBV23-1 with TRBJ2-2; 8 bases match TRBD1. TRBV23-1 is placed among ORFs of uncertain function. V gave up 6 bases and J gave up 4 bases; unmatched junction bases: 7. The CDR3 consists of 15 residues.

This clonotype was seen ten or more times. The genes are TRBV10-3 and TRBJ1-1; D ambiguous. The CDR3 runs to 13 residues. Trimming cost V 0 bases and J 10 bases, with 12 bases left between them. Germline V lookup: CDR1 ENHRY, CDR2 SYGVKD. The CDR3 loop reads CAISESEGWGAFF. DNA of the CDR3: TGTGCCATCAGTGAGTCGGAGGGATGGGGAGCTTTCTTT.

In this sample, this clonotype turned up many times. This chain uses TRBV18 with TRBJ1-1, with TRBD1 identical over 11 bases. V lost 3 bases to trimming and J lost 4 bases; unmatched junction nucleotides: 4. The CDR3 is 15 amino acids. Germline loops: CDR1 KGHSH, CDR2 LQKENI. Written as DNA, the CDR3 is TGTGCCAGCTCACCGGGGACAGGGGGGCTCACTGAAGCTTTCTTT. Encoded protein: CASSPGTGGLTEAFF.

The chain recombines TRBV5-1 with TRBJ2-1; 8 bases are a match to TRBD2. Germline V gene sequence: CDR1 SGHRS, CDR2 YFSETQ. J lost 2 bases, V lost 4 bases, and 8 bases had no gene match. The CDR3 totals 16 residues. The CDR3 DNA is TGCGCCAGCAGCAATTCCGCGGGGGGACCCTACAATGAGCAGTTCTTC. It translates to CASSNSAGGPYNEQFF.

This clonotype was observed at least ten times. The chain couples TRBV12-3 or TRBV12-4 to TRBJ2-3; 14 positions match TRBD2. There are 17 residues in the CDR3. Trimming took 3 bases from V and 4 from J; bases not matched to a gene: 6. The CDR3 protein is CASSLGTSGRRADTQYF. The CDR3 nucleotides read TGTGCCAGCAGTTTGGGGACTAGCGGGAGACGAGCAGATACGCAGTATTTT.

In its sample, this clonotype was seen many times. The rearrangement uses TRBV12-3 or TRBV12-4 and TRBJ2-3; TRBD2 agrees at 10 bases. V lost 5 bases, J lost 3 bases, and 8 bases stayed unmatched. The CDR3 is 16 amino acids. This CDR3 reads CASSAGLAVTTDTQYF. CDR3 DNA: TGTGCCAGCAGTGCCGGACTAGCGGTGACAACAGATACGCAGTATTTT.

This clonotype came up many times. V is TRBV14 and J is TRBJ2-7; D unclear. Germline V lookup: CDR1 SGHDN, CDR2 FVKESK. V gave up 2 bases and J gave up 5 bases, with 19 bases separating them. The CDR3 has 16 residues. The CDR3 region has the DNA TGTGCCAGCAGCCAACTTACAAGGAGCAGAGTTGACGAGCAGTACTTC. It codes for CASSQLTRSRVDEQYF. Looking up the rest from reference TRBV14 and TRBJ2-7 gives the full variable domain: EAGVTQFPSHSVIEKGQTVTLRCDPISGHDNLYWYRRVMGKEIKFLLHFVKESKQDESGMPNNRFLAERTGGTYSTLKVQPAELEDSGVYFCASSQLTRSRVDEQYFGPGTRLTVT.

This clonotype was recorded at least ten times. This chain joins TRBV20-1 and TRBJ2-2; D not resolved. V was cut by 6 bases and J by 6 bases, with 11 bases left in between. This CDR3 has 12 residues. Germline V gene data show CDR1 as DFQATT and CDR2 as SNEGSKA (reference sequence). CDR3 bases: TGCAGTGCGATCCGATGGGCCGGGGAGCTGTTTTTT. Encoded protein: CSAIRWAGELFF.

The chain links TRBV10-1 to TRBJ2-2; D is possibly TRBD2 (6 bases). The germline V and J ends were trimmed by 5 bases and 1 base, with 8 bases remaining between them. The germline V gene encodes CDR1 WNHNN and CDR2 SYGVQD (reference sequence). The CDR3 is 14 residues long. CDR3 amino acids: CASSRDWNTGELFF. The CDR3 DNA is TGCGCCAGCAGTCGGGACTGGAACACCGGGGAGCTGTTTTTT.

The chain links TRBV6-9 to TRBJ2-5; 11 nucleotides agree with TRBD2. The CDR3 spans 17 residues. Trimming cost V 6 bases and J 0 bases; bases outside gene matches: 9. The germline CDR1 and CDR2 sequences are MNHGY and SVAAGI. Here the CDR3 DNA reads TGTGCCAGCAGCTCAATGACTAGCGGGGCGTACCAAGAGACCCAGTACTTC. Translated, it gives CASSSMTSGAYQETQYF.

This clonotype was counted at least ten times. The CDR3 DNA is TGTGCCAGCCAGAGGGGTAGCGGAGAGGGGTACAATGAGCAGTTCTTC. Residues: CASQRGSGEGYNEQFF. The chain carries TRBV11-2 and TRBJ2-1, with D tentatively TRBD2 (6 bases). Trimming cost V 8 bases and J 4 bases, with 21 bases left between them. This CDR3 has 16 amino acids. CDR1 SGHAT and CDR2 FQNNGV come from the germline V gene.

This clonotype was seen repeatedly, ten times or more. The CDR3 is CASGGAGSYNEQFF. Here the CDR3 DNA reads TGCGCCAGCGGCGGGGCGGGCTCCTACAATGAGCAGTTCTTC. The V and J genes are TRBV5-1 and TRBJ2-1; weak D call: TRBD2 (6 bases). CDR3 length: 14 amino acids. V was pared by 7 bases and J by 0 bases, with 11 bases between. Looked up from germline, CDR1 is SGHRS and CDR2 is YFSETQ.

In its sample, this clonotype was seen many times. This sequence joins TRBV13 and TRBJ1-3, with 7 nucleotides matching TRBD1. Germline V gives CDR1 PRHDT, CDR2 FYEKMQ (reference sequence). This CDR3 comprises 16 residues. V was clipped by 7 bases and J by 0 bases; unmatched bases: 9. DNA of the CDR3: TGTGCCAGCACCCGACAGGGCTATCTCTCTGGAAACACCATATATTTT. Protein: CASTRQGYLSGNTIYF.

At least ten counts were recorded for this clonotype. The V and J genes are TRBV6-5 and TRBJ2-1; 8 bases fit TRBD2. V lost 7 bases and J lost 9; bases outside the gene matches: 17. The germline gives CDR1 MNHEY, CDR2 SVGAGI. CDR3 length: 16 amino acids. CDR3 protein: CASISRDWAGRGEQFF. CDR3 nucleotide sequence: TGTGCCAGCATTTCCCGGGACTGGGCCGGGAGGGGTGAGCAGTTCTTC.

This clonotype was seen a handful of times. V is TRBV5-1 and J is TRBJ2-5; D not certain. With 3 bases removed from V and 5 bases from J, the gap between germline ends came to 14 bases. CDR3 length: 14 amino acids. In germline, CDR1 is SGHRS, CDR2 YFSETQ. The CDR3 spells CASSSPGTVETQYF. CDR3 in DNA: TGCGCCAGCAGCTCCCCCGGTACAGTGGAGACCCAGTACTTC.